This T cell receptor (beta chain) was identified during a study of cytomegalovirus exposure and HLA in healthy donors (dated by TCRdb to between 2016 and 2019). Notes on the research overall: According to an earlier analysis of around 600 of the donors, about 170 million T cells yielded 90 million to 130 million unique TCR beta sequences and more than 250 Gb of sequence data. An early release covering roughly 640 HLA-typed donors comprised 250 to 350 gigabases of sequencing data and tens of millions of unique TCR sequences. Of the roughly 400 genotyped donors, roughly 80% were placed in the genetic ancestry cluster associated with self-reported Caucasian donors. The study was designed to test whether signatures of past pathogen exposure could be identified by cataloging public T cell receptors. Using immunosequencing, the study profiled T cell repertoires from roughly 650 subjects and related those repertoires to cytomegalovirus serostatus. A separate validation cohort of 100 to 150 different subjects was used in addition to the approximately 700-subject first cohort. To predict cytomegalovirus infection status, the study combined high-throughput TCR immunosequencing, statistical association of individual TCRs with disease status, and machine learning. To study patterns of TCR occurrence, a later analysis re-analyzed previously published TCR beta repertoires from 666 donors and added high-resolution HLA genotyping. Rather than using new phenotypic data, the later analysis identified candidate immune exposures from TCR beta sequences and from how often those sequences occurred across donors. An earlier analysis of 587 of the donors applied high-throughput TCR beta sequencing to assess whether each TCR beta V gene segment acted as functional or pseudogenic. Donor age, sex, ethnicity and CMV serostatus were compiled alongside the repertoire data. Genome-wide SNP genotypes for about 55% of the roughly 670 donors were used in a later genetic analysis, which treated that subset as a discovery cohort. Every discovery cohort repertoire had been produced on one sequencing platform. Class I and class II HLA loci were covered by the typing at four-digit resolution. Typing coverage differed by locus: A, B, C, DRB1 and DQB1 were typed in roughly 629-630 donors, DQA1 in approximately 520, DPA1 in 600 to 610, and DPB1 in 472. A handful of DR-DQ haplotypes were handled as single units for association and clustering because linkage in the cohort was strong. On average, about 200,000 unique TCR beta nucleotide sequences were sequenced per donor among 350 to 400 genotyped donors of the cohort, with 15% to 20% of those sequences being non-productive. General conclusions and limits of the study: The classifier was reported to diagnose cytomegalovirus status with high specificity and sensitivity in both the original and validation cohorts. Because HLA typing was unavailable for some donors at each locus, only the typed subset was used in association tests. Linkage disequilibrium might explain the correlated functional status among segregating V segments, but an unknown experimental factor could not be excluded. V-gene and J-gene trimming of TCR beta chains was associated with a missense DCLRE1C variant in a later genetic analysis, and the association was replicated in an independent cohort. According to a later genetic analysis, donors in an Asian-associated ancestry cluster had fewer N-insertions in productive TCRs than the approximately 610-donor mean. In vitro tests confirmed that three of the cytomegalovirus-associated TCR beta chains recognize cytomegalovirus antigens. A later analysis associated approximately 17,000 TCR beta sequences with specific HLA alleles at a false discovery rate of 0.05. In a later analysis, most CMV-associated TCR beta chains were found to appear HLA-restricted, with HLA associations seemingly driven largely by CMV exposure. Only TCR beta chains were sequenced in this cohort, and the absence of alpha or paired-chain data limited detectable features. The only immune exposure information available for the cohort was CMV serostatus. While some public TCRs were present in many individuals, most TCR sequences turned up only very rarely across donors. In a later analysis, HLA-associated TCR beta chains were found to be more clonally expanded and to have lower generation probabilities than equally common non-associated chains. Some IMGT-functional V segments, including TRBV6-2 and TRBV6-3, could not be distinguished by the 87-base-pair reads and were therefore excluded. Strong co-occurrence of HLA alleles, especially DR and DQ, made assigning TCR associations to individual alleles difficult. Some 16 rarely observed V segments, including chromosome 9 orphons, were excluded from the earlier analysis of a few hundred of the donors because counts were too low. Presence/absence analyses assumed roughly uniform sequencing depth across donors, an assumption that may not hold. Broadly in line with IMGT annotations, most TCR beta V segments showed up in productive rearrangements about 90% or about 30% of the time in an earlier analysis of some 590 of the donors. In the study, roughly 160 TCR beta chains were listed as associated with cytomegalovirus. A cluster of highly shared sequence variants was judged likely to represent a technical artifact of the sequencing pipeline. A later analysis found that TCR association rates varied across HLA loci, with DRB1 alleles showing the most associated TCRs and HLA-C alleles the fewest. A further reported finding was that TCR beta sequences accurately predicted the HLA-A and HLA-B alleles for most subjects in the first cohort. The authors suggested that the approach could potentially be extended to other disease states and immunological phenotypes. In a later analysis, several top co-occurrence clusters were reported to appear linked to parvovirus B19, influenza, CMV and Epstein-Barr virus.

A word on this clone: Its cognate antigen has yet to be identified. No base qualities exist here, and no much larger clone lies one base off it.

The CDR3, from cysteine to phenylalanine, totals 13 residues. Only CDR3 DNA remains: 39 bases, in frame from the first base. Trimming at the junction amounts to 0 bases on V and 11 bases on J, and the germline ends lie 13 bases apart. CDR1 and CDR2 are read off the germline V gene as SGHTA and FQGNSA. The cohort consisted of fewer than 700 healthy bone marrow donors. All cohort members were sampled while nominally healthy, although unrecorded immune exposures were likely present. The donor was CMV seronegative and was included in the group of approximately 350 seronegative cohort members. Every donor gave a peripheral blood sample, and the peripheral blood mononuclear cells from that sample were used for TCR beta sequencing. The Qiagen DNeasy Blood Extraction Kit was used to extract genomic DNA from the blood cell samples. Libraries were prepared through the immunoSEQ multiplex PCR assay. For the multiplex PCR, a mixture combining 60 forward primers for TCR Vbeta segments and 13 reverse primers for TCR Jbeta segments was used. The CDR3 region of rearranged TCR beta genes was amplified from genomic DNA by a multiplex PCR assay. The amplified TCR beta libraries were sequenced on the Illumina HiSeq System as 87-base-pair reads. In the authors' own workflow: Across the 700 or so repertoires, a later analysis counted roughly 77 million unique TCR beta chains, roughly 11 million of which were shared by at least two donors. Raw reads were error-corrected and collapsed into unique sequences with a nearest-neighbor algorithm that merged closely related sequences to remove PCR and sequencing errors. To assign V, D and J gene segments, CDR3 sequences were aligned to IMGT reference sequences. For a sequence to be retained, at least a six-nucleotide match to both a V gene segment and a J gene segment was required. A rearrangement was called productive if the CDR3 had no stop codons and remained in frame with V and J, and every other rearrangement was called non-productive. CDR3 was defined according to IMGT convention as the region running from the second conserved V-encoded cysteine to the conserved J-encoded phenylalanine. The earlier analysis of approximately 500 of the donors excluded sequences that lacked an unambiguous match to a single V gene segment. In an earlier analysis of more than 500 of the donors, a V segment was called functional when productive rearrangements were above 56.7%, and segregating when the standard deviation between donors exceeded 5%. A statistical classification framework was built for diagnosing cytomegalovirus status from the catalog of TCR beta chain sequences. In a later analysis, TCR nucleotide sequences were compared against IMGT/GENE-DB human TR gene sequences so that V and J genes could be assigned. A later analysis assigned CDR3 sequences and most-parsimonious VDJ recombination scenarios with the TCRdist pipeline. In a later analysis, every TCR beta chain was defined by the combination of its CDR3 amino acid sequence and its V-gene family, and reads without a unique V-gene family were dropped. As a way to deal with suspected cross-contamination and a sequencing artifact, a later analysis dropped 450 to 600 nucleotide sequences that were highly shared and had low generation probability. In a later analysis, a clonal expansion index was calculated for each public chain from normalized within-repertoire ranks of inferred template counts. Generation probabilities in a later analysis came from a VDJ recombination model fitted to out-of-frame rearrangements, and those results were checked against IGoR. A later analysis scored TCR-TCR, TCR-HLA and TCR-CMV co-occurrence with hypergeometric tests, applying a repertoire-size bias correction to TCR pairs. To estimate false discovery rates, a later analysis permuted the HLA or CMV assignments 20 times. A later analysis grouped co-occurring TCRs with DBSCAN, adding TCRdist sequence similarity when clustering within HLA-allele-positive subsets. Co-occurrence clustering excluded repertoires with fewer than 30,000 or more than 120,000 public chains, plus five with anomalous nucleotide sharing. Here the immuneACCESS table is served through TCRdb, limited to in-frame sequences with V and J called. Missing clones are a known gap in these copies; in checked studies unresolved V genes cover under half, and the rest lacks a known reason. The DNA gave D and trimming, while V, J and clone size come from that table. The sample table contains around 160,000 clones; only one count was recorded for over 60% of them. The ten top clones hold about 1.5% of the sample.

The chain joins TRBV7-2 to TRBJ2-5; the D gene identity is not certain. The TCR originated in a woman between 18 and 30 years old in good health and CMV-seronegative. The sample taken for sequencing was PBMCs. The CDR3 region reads CASSLAPEGEQYF. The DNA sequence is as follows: TGTGCCAGCAGCTTAGCCCCAGAAGGAGAGCAGTACTTC.